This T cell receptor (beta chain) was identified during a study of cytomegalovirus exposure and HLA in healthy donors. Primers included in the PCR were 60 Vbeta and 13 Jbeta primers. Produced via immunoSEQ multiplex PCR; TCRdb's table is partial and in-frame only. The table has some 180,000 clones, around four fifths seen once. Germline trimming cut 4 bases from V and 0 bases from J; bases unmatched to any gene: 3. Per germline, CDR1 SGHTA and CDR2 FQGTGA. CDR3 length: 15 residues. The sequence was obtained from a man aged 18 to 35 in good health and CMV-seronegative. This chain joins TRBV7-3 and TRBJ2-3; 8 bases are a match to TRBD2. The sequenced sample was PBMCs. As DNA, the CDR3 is TGTGCCAGCAGCTCGGAGCGGGGGAGCACAGATACGCAGTATTTT. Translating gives CASSSERGSTDTQYF. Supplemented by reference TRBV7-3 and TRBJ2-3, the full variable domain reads GAGVSQTPSNKVTEKGKYVELRCDPISGHTALYWYRQSLGQGPEFLIYFQGTGAADDSGLPNDRFFAVRPEGSVSTLKIQRTERGDSAVYLCASSSERGSTDTQYFGPGTRLTVL.